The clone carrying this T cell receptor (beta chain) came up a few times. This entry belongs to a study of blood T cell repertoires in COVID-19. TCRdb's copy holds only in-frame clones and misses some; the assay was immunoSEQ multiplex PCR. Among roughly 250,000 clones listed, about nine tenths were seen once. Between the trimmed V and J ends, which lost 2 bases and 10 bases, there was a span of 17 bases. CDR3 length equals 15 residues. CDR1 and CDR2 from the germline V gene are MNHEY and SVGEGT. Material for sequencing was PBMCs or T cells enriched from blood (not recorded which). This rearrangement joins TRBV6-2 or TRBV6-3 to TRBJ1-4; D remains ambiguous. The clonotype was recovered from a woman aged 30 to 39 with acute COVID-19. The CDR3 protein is CASSYATDEAAKLFF. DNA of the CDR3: TGTGCCAGCAGTTACGCGACGGATGAGGCAGCAAAACTGTTTTTT.